This T cell receptor beta chain was captured in a study of blood T cell repertoires in COVID-19. CDR1 SNHLY and CDR2 FYNNEI come from the germline V gene. V gave up 6 bases and J gave up 12 bases; unmatched junction bases: 8. CDR3 length: 13 residues. Followed over time, Seattle patients had been enrolled while infection was active. Using immunoSEQ multiplex PCR, the repertoire was profiled, and TCRdb retains in-frame clones only, with some absent. The sample holds under 200,000 clones, approximately 90% seen once. This clone was seen once. The origin of this receptor is a young man with COVID-19, enrolled during active disease. Material: peripheral blood. The V gene is TRBV2, the J gene TRBJ2-1; 10 nucleotides line up with TRBD2. CDR3 in DNA: TGTGCCAGCAGGGGACCTAGCGGGAGAGCGCAGTTCTTC. Its translation: CASRGPSGRAQFF.